The 21 T cell receptor beta chains in this list originate from one sample, sequenced in a study of blood T cell repertoires in COVID-19. TCRdb's table, derived via immunoSEQ multiplex PCR, lists solely in-frame clones and lacks some. Of about 250,000 clones in the sample, around 81% were seen once. Sequenced material: peripheral blood. The receptors come from a person aged 70 to 85 with COVID-19, enrolled during active disease.

This chain connects TRBV6-2 or TRBV6-3 to TRBJ2-5, with TRBD2 identical over 8 bases. Per germline, CDR1 MNHEY and CDR2 SVGEGT. The CDR3 extends over 14 amino acids. V shed 1 base and J 4 bases; nucleotides not matched to a gene: 2. The CDR3 reads CASSYFAGGETQYF. The DNA of the CDR3 is TGTGCCAGCAGTTACTTTGCGGGGGGAGAGACCCAGTACTTC.

The table lists this clone with a count of one. The chain joins TRBV27 to TRBJ2-2; weak D call: TRBD2 (6 bases). Per the germline V gene, CDR1 is MNHEY and CDR2 is SMNVEV (reference sequence). Trimming took 6 bases from V and 4 from J, leaving 15 bases between them. This CDR3 is 15 amino acids long. CDR3 loop: CASSYGLLGTGELFF. In DNA form, the CDR3 reads TGTGCCAGCAGCTATGGACTACTCGGCACCGGGGAGCTGTTTTTT.

The chain links TRBV7-2 to TRBJ2-5, with 7 nucleotides matching TRBD1. CDR1 and CDR2 from the germline V gene are SGHTA and FQGNSA. The CDR3 length is 15 residues. V gave up 0 bases and J gave up 5 bases; unmatched junction bases: 6. The CDR3 region has the DNA TGTGCCAGCAGCTTAGCGCGAGGCAGGGGGGAGACCCAGTACTTC. As protein: CASSLARGRGETQYF.

The chain carries TRBV6-6 and TRBJ2-2; TRBD2 agrees at 12 bases. V gave up 5 bases and J gave up 3 bases; unmatched junction bases: 1. Per germline, CDR1 MNHNY and CDR2 SVGAGI (reference sequence). The CDR3 covers 15 residues. The CDR3 nucleotides read TGTGCCAGCAGTCCTAGCGGGAGGGACACCGGGGAGCTGTTTTTT. Translation: CASSPSGRDTGELFF.

V gene TRBV7-6 combines with J gene TRBJ2-1; maybe TRBD1 (5 bases). This CDR3 spans 17 amino acids. The V gene's germline CDR1 is SGHVS and CDR2 FNYEAQ. V lost 1 base and J lost 0, with 13 bases in between. The CDR3 DNA is TGTGCCAGCAGCTTAGGGAGTGGGGCGAGCTCCTACAATGAGCAGTTCTTC. Residues: CASSLGSGASSYNEQFF.

The chain has TRBV6-6 and TRBJ2-5; TRBD1 matches at 10 bases. After removal of 5 bases from V and 4 bases from J, the junction contained 4 bases not matched to a gene. The length of the CDR3 is 14 residues. The germline V gene has CDR1 MNHNY and CDR2 SVGAGI (reference sequence). CDR3 DNA: TGTGCCAGCAGTCCGGGGACAGGGGCAGAGACCCAGTACTTC. Residues: CASSPGTGAETQYF.

The chain carries TRBV6-4 and TRBJ1-5, with no clear D. CDR3 length equals 13 residues. V lost 6 bases and J 4 bases, leaving 10 bases between the germline ends. Per the germline V gene, CDR1 is MRHNA and CDR2 is SNTAGT. The CDR3 protein is CASSPERNQPQHF. The CDR3 nucleotides are TGTGCCAGCAGCCCCGAGCGGAATCAGCCCCAGCATTTT.

The chain uses TRBV5-5 and TRBJ2-3; 9 nucleotides line up with TRBD1. The CDR3 length is 18 residues. Germline V gene data show CDR1 as SGHKS and CDR2 as YYEKEE (reference sequence). The trim removed 3 bases at V and 4 bases at J, leaving 15 bases unmatched. The DNA of the CDR3 is TGTGCCAGCAGCTCTCTGTACCGGGACAGGGTAACTCCAGATACGCAGTATTTT. Translation: CASSSLYRDRVTPDTQYF. The whole variable domain, filled in from reference TRBV5-5 and TRBJ2-3, reads DAGVTQSPTHLIKTRGQQVTLRCSPISGHKSVSWYQQVLGQGPQFIFQYYEKEERGRGNFPDRFSARQFPNYSSELNVNALLLGDSALYLCASSSLYRDRVTPDTQYFGPGTRLTVL.

The chain uses TRBV7-8 and TRBJ2-7, with D maybe TRBD1 (5 bases). The ends were cut back, 4 bases at V and 2 bases at J, with 9 bases in the middle. This CDR3 region has 13 residues. CDR1 and CDR2 from the germline V gene are SGHVS and FQNEAQ. The CDR3 nucleotides read TGTGCCAGCAGCTCCGACAGACCCTACGAGCAGTACTTC. It translates to CASSSDRPYEQYF.

The chain recombines TRBV9 with TRBJ2-2, with 8 bases that match TRBD1. The germline CDR1 and CDR2 sequences are SGDLS and YYNGEE. V lost 4 bases, J lost 0 bases, and 11 bases stayed unmatched. The CDR3 has 18 residues. In nucleotides, the CDR3 is TGTGCCAGCAGCCTAATCCCCAGGGGGCGGACGAACACCGGGGAGCTGTTTTTT. Encoded protein: CASSLIPRGRTNTGELFF.

This clone came up a few times. The CDR3 does not end in the conserved phenylalanine or tryptophan, so this is likely a read error. The DNA is omitted, as the CDR3 cannot be located on it reliably, and the CDR3 follows TCRdb's listing. This chain connects TRBV19 to TRBJ2-7; the D call in the table, TRBD1, was not verified against the DNA. The CDR3 spans 9 amino acids, including both terminal residues. Germline-derived CDR1 and CDR2 are LNHDA and SQIVND (reference sequence). This CDR3 reads CASSPSTGI.

The chain employs TRBV6-6 and TRBJ1-6, with 7 bases fitting TRBD1. Germline V gives CDR1 MNHNY, CDR2 SVGAGI (reference sequence). The V segment lost 10 bases and the J segment 9 bases; nucleotides outside the gene matches: 12. The CDR3 covers 14 residues. CDR3 nucleotide sequence: TGTGCCACCCAGATCGGGACAGTGGGTTCACCCCTCCACTTT. Residues: CATQIGTVGSPLHF.

For this clone: Other DNA sequences from this sample encode an identical CDR3 as well. V gene TRBV29-1 combines with J gene TRBJ2-2; maybe TRBD2 (6 bases). Trimming stripped 3 bases from V and 3 bases from J, with 8 bases between. This CDR3 contains 13 residues. The germline gives CDR1 SQVTM, CDR2 ANQGSEA. CDR3 residues: CSVDGGYTGELFF. The CDR3, as DNA: TGCAGCGTTGATGGGGGGTACACCGGGGAGCTGTTTTTT.

The J gene is TRBJ2-5, the V gene TRBV28, with 8 bases identical to TRBD2. Germline loops: CDR1 MDHEN, CDR2 SYDVKM. V was clipped by 7 bases and J by 5 bases; unmatched bases: 9. CDR3 length: 14 residues. CDR3 protein: CASIGRGGFETQYF. CDR3 sequence (DNA): TGTGCCAGCATCGGGAGGGGCGGATTCGAGACCCAGTACTTC.

The V and J genes are TRBV3-1 (or the pseudogene TRBV3-2) and TRBJ1-2; the match to TRBD1 covers 10 bases. The germline V gene has CDR1 LGHDT and CDR2 YNNKEL (reference sequence). The CDR3 runs 15 residues. V trimming: 4 bases; J trimming: 4 bases; junction bases outside the gene matches: 6. CDR3 sequence (DNA): TGTGCCAGCAGCCGGGCGACAGGGGGCGGCTATGGCTACACCTTC. Its translation is CASSRATGGGYGYTF.

The genes are TRBV18 and TRBJ2-3, with D possibly TRBD1 on 5 matching bases. V was trimmed by 1 base and J by 3 bases, leaving 14 bases between them. The germline V gene encodes CDR1 KGHSH and CDR2 LQKENI. The CDR3 runs to 16 residues. CDR3 DNA sequence: TGTGCCAGCTCACCACGGGTCAGGGCCAGGACAGATACGCAGTATTTT. It is translated as CASSPRVRARTDTQYF.

This chain connects TRBV13 to TRBJ2-2; possibly TRBD1 for D (5 bases). V shed 0 bases and J shed 1 base, with 6 bases lying between them. Germline CDR1 and CDR2: PRHDT and FYEKMQ (reference sequence). There are 15 residues in the CDR3. The CDR3: CASSLGQENTGELFF. DNA of the CDR3: TGTGCCAGCAGCTTAGGACAGGAGAACACCGGGGAGCTGTTTTTT.

J is TRBJ1-1 and V is TRBV7-2; the D gene is possibly TRBD1 (6 bases). This CDR3 region has 16 residues. In germline, CDR1 is SGHTA, CDR2 FQGNSA. V shed 3 bases and J shed 3 bases, with 17 bases lying between them. The CDR3 DNA reads TGTGCCAGCAGCTTCAGAGACAGGCCACCTTACACTGAAGCTTTCTTT. Protein product: CASSFRDRPPYTEAFF. Drawing the rest from reference TRBV7-2 and TRBJ1-1, the complete variable domain is GAGVSQSPSNKVTEKGKDVELRCDPISGHTALYWYRQSLGQGLEFLIYFQGNSAPDKSGLPSDRFSAERTGGSVSTLTIQRTQQEDSAVYLCASSFRDRPPYTEAFFGQGTRLTVV.

This clone showed up just a few times. The chain joins TRBV27 to TRBJ2-7, with 10 bases identical to TRBD2. The CDR3 length is 18 residues. Germline V gives CDR1 MNHEY, CDR2 SMNVEV (reference sequence). V gave up 2 bases and J gave up 3 bases; unmatched junction bases: 13. CDR3 in amino acids: CASSLRARASGSNYEQYF. DNA for the CDR3: TGTGCCAGCAGTTTACGGGCCCGGGCTAGCGGGAGTAACTACGAGCAGTACTTC.

V is TRBV28 and J is TRBJ1-5; no clear D. Trimming left V 6 bases short and J 4 bases short, with 19 bases between. CDR3 length: 16 amino acids. From germline, CDR1 is MDHEN and CDR2 SYDVKM. CDR3 nucleotide sequence: TGTGCCAGCAGCACACAACCGGAGGTACAAAATCAGCCCCAGCATTTT. This translates into CASSTQPEVQNQPQHF.

The V gene is TRBV20-1, the J gene TRBJ2-2; no clear D. This CDR3 region has 14 residues. V shed 3 bases and J shed 0 bases, with 8 bases lying between them. Germline values: CDR1 DFQATT, CDR2 SNEGSKA (reference sequence). The CDR3 spells CSASATTNTGELFF. CDR3 in DNA: TGCAGTGCTAGTGCTACTACGAACACCGGGGAGCTGTTTTTT.